The 25 T cell receptor beta chains given below trace back to one sample, sequenced in a study of T-cell reconstitution after alpha-beta-depleted transplantation in children. Construction of the TCRbeta library involved unique molecular identifiers. Each CDR3 protein is one row after TCRdb ran MiXCR on the PCR reads. The sample yields 100,000 to 150,000 distinct CDR3 sequences, 23% seen once. The sample here was PBMCs, mostly from graft donor cells, taken 180 days after TCRalphabeta/CD19-depleted stem cell transplant. The receptors shown here come from a male patient aged 2 to 9 who had a stem cell transplant for chronic granulomatous disease, so the T cells may come from the graft donor.

The V and J genes are TRBV4-3 and TRBJ2-7; D not resolved. The germline V gene encodes CDR1 LGHNA and CDR2 YSLEER. The CDR3 covers 13 residues. V dropped 1 base and J dropped 6 bases, with 10 bases sitting between them. The CDR3 DNA reads as TGCGCCAGCAGCCAAGTTCTGACCTTCGAGCAGTACTTC. It encodes CASSQVLTFEQYF.

Ten or more counts support this clonotype. The rearrangement joins TRBV29-1 to TRBJ2-7; perhaps TRBD2 as D (6 bases). Germline V gene sequence: CDR1 SQVTM, CDR2 ANQGSEA. The CDR3 totals 13 residues. V gave up 6 bases and J gave up 7 bases, with 19 bases separating them. The CDR3 nucleotides read TGCAGCGTCATCCGGGACTTGGGTCGGGAGCAGTACTTC. Its protein is CSVIRDLGREQYF.

The CDR3: CASSLTRLAVYNEQFF. The DNA of the CDR3 is TGTGCCAGCAGTTTAACACGGCTAGCGGTCTACAATGAGCAGTTCTTC. The chain is built from TRBV7-8 and TRBJ2-1, with TRBD2 matching 7 bases. The V gene's germline CDR1 is SGHVS and CDR2 FQNEAQ. Trimming took 6 bases from V and 3 from J; bases not matched to a gene: 11. The CDR3 is made up of 16 amino acids.

V gene TRBV20-1 combines with J gene TRBJ1-6; D not resolved. Trimming stripped 0 bases from V and 9 bases from J, with 15 bases between. CDR1 is DFQATT, CDR2 SNEGSKA, per germline (reference sequence). The length of the CDR3 is 15 residues. CDR3 DNA: TGCAGTGCTAGAGACGCCCTGGGTTCTCTTTCACCCCTCCACTTT. Translation gives CSARDALGSLSPLHF.

Many counts were recorded for this clonotype. The chain combines TRBV29-1 with TRBJ2-6; D remains ambiguous. Germline V CDR1 and CDR2: SQVTM, ANQGSEA. CDR3 length: 14 amino acids. Trimming shortened V by 4 bases and J by 3 bases, and 10 bases separated the two germline ends. The CDR3: CSVVVGYGANVLTF. DNA of the CDR3: TGCAGCGTTGTGGTGGGTTATGGGGCCAACGTCCTGACTTTC.

This clonotype was counted between two and nine times. The chain joins TRBV20-1 to TRBJ2-1; TRBD1 matches 8 bases. This CDR3 has 13 amino acids. The germline gives CDR1 DFQATT, CDR2 SNEGSKA (reference sequence). With V trimmed by 8 bases and J by 4 bases, 7 bases remained unmatched. CDR3 nucleotide sequence: TGCAGTAAGACCGGGACAGGTTACAATGAGCAGTTCTTC. Its protein product is CSKTGTGYNEQFF.

There are many counts of this clonotype. The genes are TRBV29-1 and TRBJ2-7; 9 bases map to TRBD1. Trimming took 1 base from V and 2 from J; bases not matched to a gene: 6. Germline V gene data show CDR1 as SQVTM and CDR2 as ANQGSEA. CDR3 length equals 15 residues. The CDR3 sequence is CSVEGEQGAPYEQYF. CDR3 nucleotide sequence: TGCAGCGTTGAAGGAGAACAGGGGGCGCCCTACGAGCAGTACTTC.

The chain uses TRBV12-3 or TRBV12-4 and TRBJ2-1, with D possibly being TRBD1 (6 bases). The length of the CDR3 is 14 residues. Trimming took 3 bases from V and 1 from J, leaving 7 bases between them. The CDR3 here is CASSFQGSYNEQFF. The CDR3, as DNA: TGTGCCAGCAGTTTTCAGGGGTCCTACAATGAGCAGTTCTTC.

This clonotype was counted many times. J is TRBJ2-1 and V is TRBV9; either TRBD1 or TRBD2 may fit D (5 bases each). The V and J ends lost 3 bases and 8 bases respectively, with 9 bases between them. The germline CDR1 and CDR2 sequences are SGDLS and YYNGEE. The CDR3 has 12 residues. CDR3 protein: CASSALGDEQFF. CDR3 sequence (DNA): TGTGCCAGCAGCGCCCTGGGGGATGAGCAGTTCTTC.

This clonotype was recorded many times. This chain joins TRBV20-1 and TRBJ2-4; tentative D call: TRBD1 (5 bases). The germline gives CDR1 DFQATT, CDR2 SNEGSKA (reference sequence). CDR3 length equals 14 residues. V lost 2 bases and J 6 bases, leaving 14 bases between the germline ends. DNA for the CDR3: TGCAGTGCTAGAATAATGTGGCAGGGAAACATTCAGTACTTC. Translation gives CSARIMWQGNIQYF.

This clonotype appeared many times. V is TRBV12-5 and J is TRBJ2-6; D possibly corresponds to TRBD1 (5 bases). Per the germline V gene, CDR1 is LGHNT and CDR2 is FRNRAP. CDR3 size: 14 residues. Trimming took 5 bases from V and 7 from J, leaving 12 bases between them. CDR3 bases: TGTGCTAGTGGTAACATCCAGGGTGCCAACGTCCTGACTTTC. Translation gives CASGNIQGANVLTF.

There are a few counts of this clonotype. The J gene is TRBJ2-1, the V gene TRBV13; 11 nucleotides agree with TRBD2. J was trimmed by 6 bases and V by 4 bases; bases with no gene match: 8. The germline V gene has CDR1 PRHDT and CDR2 FYEKMQ (reference sequence). The CDR3 spans 16 residues. The CDR3 here is CASSWAGTSGFNEQFF. DNA for the CDR3: TGTGCCAGCAGCTGGGCCGGGACTAGCGGCTTCAATGAGCAGTTCTTC.

CDR3 nucleotides: TGTGCCTGGAGGACTAGCGGGACCTACGAGCAGTACTTC. It specifies CAWRTSGTYEQYF. The genes are TRBV30 and TRBJ2-7, with TRBD2 matching 11 bases. CDR1 GTSNPN and CDR2 SVGIG come from the germline V gene (reference sequence). The V gene end was trimmed by 3 bases and the J gene end by 2 bases; junction bases not matched to a gene: 0. The CDR3 consists of 13 residues.

CDR3 protein: CASSYSIPGQGTYEQYF. CDR3 coding DNA: TGTGCCAGCAGTTACTCGATCCCTGGACAAGGGACCTACGAGCAGTACTTC. The rearrangement links TRBV6-5 to TRBJ2-7; TRBD1 might be the D (5 bases). The CDR3 runs to 17 residues. V lost 0 bases and J lost 2, with 17 bases in between. The germline V gene encodes CDR1 MNHEY and CDR2 SVGAGI.

This clonotype was detected only a few times. The chain has TRBV9 and TRBJ2-7, with 9 positions matching TRBD1. The CDR3 is made up of 14 amino acids. V shed 0 bases, J shed 6 bases, and the junction held 4 bases outside the gene matches. Per the germline V gene, CDR1 is SGDLS and CDR2 is YYNGEE. The CDR3 nucleotides are TGTGCCAGCAGCGTAGGGACAGGGGTTTCCGAGCAGTACTTC. It yields the protein CASSVGTGVSEQYF.

This clonotype was seen ten or more times. The chain couples TRBV10-3 to TRBJ1-5; D is possibly TRBD1 (5 bases). V gave up 3 bases and J gave up 7 bases, with 10 bases separating them. The CDR3 contains 13 residues. Germline-derived CDR1 and CDR2 are ENHRY and SYGVKD. CDR3 nucleotides: TGTGCCATCAGTGACGCAGGGCAACAGCCCCAGCATTTT. As protein: CAISDAGQQPQHF.

This clonotype was counted only a few times. This chain joins TRBV20-1 and TRBJ2-5, with D possibly called TRBD1 or TRBD2 (6 bases each). V was trimmed by 8 bases and J by 2 bases, leaving 21 bases between them. This CDR3 is built from 15 residues. Per the germline V gene, CDR1 is DFQATT and CDR2 is SNEGSKA (reference sequence). Written as DNA, the CDR3 is TGCAGTTATCAAAGGGGGGCGCACTCGCAAGAGACCCAGTACTTC. Translating gives CSYQRGAHSQETQYF.

This clonotype was found a few times. The chain combines TRBV5-1 with TRBJ2-5, with D possibly TRBD1 on 5 matching bases. This CDR3 is 12 amino acids long. The germline V gene encodes CDR1 SGHRS and CDR2 YFSETQ. V was cut by 3 bases and J by 5 bases, with 8 bases left in between. CDR3: CASSSTVETQYF. Here the CDR3 DNA reads TGCGCCAGCAGCTCGACAGTCGAGACCCAGTACTTC.

This chain connects TRBV12-3 or TRBV12-4 to TRBJ1-6, with no clear D. V lost 4 bases and J 0 bases, leaving 10 bases between the germline ends. The CDR3 runs 16 residues. The CDR3 bases are TGTGCCAGCAGTTCTGCTGCGAGCTCCTATAATTCACCCCTCCACTTT. Translating it yields CASSSAASSYNSPLHF.

At least ten counts were recorded for this clonotype. The chain uses TRBV12-3 or TRBV12-4 and TRBJ1-1; D is uncertain. This CDR3 region has 16 residues. Trimming shortened V by 0 bases and J by 2 bases, and 13 bases separated the two germline ends. CDR3 sequence reads: CASSLADLVVNTEAFF. The CDR3 bases are TGTGCCAGCAGTTTAGCGGATCTTGTCGTAAACACTGAAGCTTTCTTT.

About this clonotype: One end of the junction varies from germline; a read error may be responsible. The V and J genes are TRBV20-1 and TRBJ2-2; TRBD2 is a possible D gene (5 bases). This CDR3 region has 17 residues. Germline V CDR1 and CDR2: DFQATT, SNEGSKA (reference sequence). The CDR3 region has the DNA TGCAGTGCTAGAGATCTGACAACACGGGGTGACACCGGGGAGCTGTTTTTC. Translation gives CSARDLTTRGDTGELFF.

This chain links TRBV12-3 or TRBV12-4 with TRBJ2-7; no firm D call. The CDR3 runs to 13 residues. Trimming removed 1 base at V and 5 bases at J, with 9 bases between. The CDR3 DNA follows: TGTGCCAGCAGTTTAGGCTGGCCCAACGAGCAGTACTTC. Translated: CASSLGWPNEQYF.

The table lists this clonotype with many counts. The chain is built from TRBV7-9 and TRBJ2-5; D perhaps matches TRBD2 (6 bases). The CDR3 length is 15 residues. CDR1 and CDR2 (germline): SEHNR, FQNEAQ (reference sequence). The V end was cut by 6 bases, the J end by 0 bases, with 14 bases between. This CDR3 reads CASRLASPHQETQYF. CDR3 coding DNA: TGTGCCAGCAGACTAGCCAGTCCCCACCAAGAGACCCAGTACTTC.

This clonotype was recorded a few times. The chain links TRBV29-1 to TRBJ2-1; D is unclear. The V gene's germline CDR1 is SQVTM and CDR2 ANQGSEA. The CDR3 has 10 amino acids. V lost 4 bases to trimming and J lost 7 bases, with 5 bases between them. DNA for the CDR3: TGCAGCGTTGCCCGAAATGAGCAGTTCTTC. It codes for CSVARNEQFF.

The chain carries TRBV7-6 and TRBJ2-3; 11 bases are shared with TRBD2. Germline V gives CDR1 SGHVS, CDR2 FNYEAQ. The CDR3 is made up of 15 amino acids. The V gene end was trimmed by 5 bases and the J gene end by 11 bases; junction bases not matched to a gene: 12. CDR3 nucleotides: TGTGCCAGCAGCCCAGTGAGTAGCGGGGGGGCCGAGCAGTATTTT. This codes for CASSPVSSGGAEQYF.